The clone carrying this T cell receptor (beta chain) occurred once. Its antigen is unidentified. Treatment of the sample: oral pan-JAK inhibitor, 5-10 mg twice daily. Both CD4+ and CD8+ T cells were separated by sorting PBMCs. The data derive from a study of CD8+ T cells in alopecia areata. Across the study: The tofacitinib course ran for 6 to 18 months and was followed by 6 months off drug.

Findings and caveats of the study: Normal skin's resident alphabeta T cells are also sequenced in scalp samples.

With 1 base removed from V and 6 bases from J, the gap between germline ends came to 7 bases. Germline CDR1 is SGDLS and CDR2 is YYNGEE. There are 13 residues in the CDR3. RNA extraction was followed by reverse transcription into cDNA, which acted as the sequencing template. Libraries were prepared by immunoSEQ multiplex PCR; TCRdb keeps only in-frame clonotypes and omits some of them. Altogether a few hundred thousand clones are present, about 57% being singletons, with the ten largest covering roughly 1.5%. The specimen comprised CD4+ T cells sorted from blood, sampled at week 4, from a patient treated with tofacitinib. The chain is built from TRBV9 and TRBJ2-2, with TRBD1 as a possible D gene (5 bases). The origin of this receptor is a human donor with alopecia areata. In DNA, the CDR3 is TGTGCCAGCAGCGTACAGGGTGCCGGGGAGCTGTTTTTT. This codes for CASSVQGAGELFF.